Below are 31 T cell receptor beta chains sequenced from a single sample in a study of human thymus T cells. Some clones are missing from TCRdb's copy, which holds only in-frame ones; the method was immunoSEQ multiplex PCR. The sample lists about 130,000 clones; around 96% were seen once. Resections from corrective heart surgery provided thymus tissue. The sequencing sample was made of thymus tissue. The receptors derive from a boy in the first two years of life with a congenital heart defect but otherwise immunologically healthy.

The chain links TRBV28 to TRBJ1-2; 10 bases are shared with TRBD1. CDR3 length: 13 residues. The J segment lost 8 bases and the V segment lost 6 bases, leaving 6 bases of the junction unmatched. CDR1 and CDR2 (germline): MDHEN, SYDVKM. For the CDR3, the DNA is TGTGCCAGCAGGCCCGGGACAGGGGAAGGCTACACCTTC. Its protein product is CASRPGTGEGYTF.

The genes are TRBV4-3 and TRBJ1-2; 7 nucleotides agree with TRBD1. This CDR3 comprises 19 residues. CDR1 and CDR2 (germline): LGHNA, YSLEER. Germline trimming cut 1 base from V and 3 bases from J; bases unmatched to any gene: 17. In DNA form, the CDR3 reads TGCGCCAGCAGCCAAGTGGTACAGGGGAAACCGGCCTTTGACTATGGCTACACCTTC. This codes for CASSQVVQGKPAFDYGYTF.

The chain is built from TRBV27 and TRBJ1-1, with 12 positions matching TRBD1. Germline-derived CDR1 and CDR2 are MNHEY and SMNVEV (reference sequence). Trimming cost V 6 bases and J 5 bases; bases outside gene matches: 13. The length of the CDR3 is 17 residues. The CDR3 loop reads CASSCRYRDRGRTEAFF. The CDR3 nucleotides are TGTGCCAGCAGCTGCCGATACCGGGACAGGGGGCGTACTGAAGCTTTCTTT.

V and J are TRBV18 and TRBJ1-2; a possible D gene is TRBD1 (5 bases). V was trimmed by 3 bases and J by 8 bases, leaving 16 bases between them. This CDR3 is built from 14 residues. Germline V gene sequence: CDR1 KGHSH, CDR2 LQKENI. The CDR3 coding sequence is TGTGCCAGCTCACCTTTCGGACATGGAGGCGGCTACACCTTC. Translation gives CASSPFGHGGGYTF.

The chain uses TRBV4-1 and TRBJ2-1; TRBD2 matches 9 bases. V shed 1 base, J shed 2 bases, and the junction held 3 bases outside the gene matches. In germline, CDR1 is MGHRA, CDR2 YSYEKL. The CDR3 is 16 amino acids. The CDR3, as DNA: TGCGCCAGCAGCCAAGCGCGGGGGGGGACCTACAATGAGCAGTTCTTC. Amino acid sequence: CASSQARGGTYNEQFF.

The genes are TRBV4-1 and TRBJ1-2; 7 bases line up with TRBD1. V lost 0 bases, J lost 2 bases, and 3 bases stayed unmatched. CDR1 is MGHRA and CDR2 is YSYEKL in the germline V gene. The CDR3 has 15 residues. CDR3: CASSQDNRGNYGYTF. The CDR3, as DNA: TGCGCCAGCAGCCAAGATAACAGGGGAAACTATGGCTACACCTTC.

V and J are TRBV4-3 and TRBJ2-5; 8 bases agree with TRBD2. J gave up 7 bases and V 4 bases, and 5 bases lay outside the gene matches. The germline gives CDR1 LGHNA, CDR2 YSLEER. CDR3 length: 13 residues. Here the CDR3 DNA reads TGCGCCAGCAGCCCGGGACTAGGAGGGACCCAGTACTTC. It specifies CASSPGLGGTQYF.

This chain links TRBV9 with TRBJ2-1; TRBD2 is a possible D gene (5 bases). V was clipped by 1 base and J by 6 bases, with 20 bases between them. The CDR3 is made up of 17 amino acids. Germline-derived CDR1 and CDR2 are SGDLS and YYNGEE. As DNA, the CDR3 is TGTGCCAGCAGCGTATCCCTTTTTGGTACTAGGCTCAATGAGCAGTTCTTC. This translates into CASSVSLFGTRLNEQFF.

This clone has only one observation. The chain employs TRBV7-9 and TRBJ1-5, with D tentatively TRBD1 (6 bases). The germline V gene has CDR1 SEHNR and CDR2 FQNEAQ (reference sequence). The CDR3 is 13 residues long. V gave up 5 bases and J gave up 5 bases, with 10 bases separating them. DNA of the CDR3: TGTGCCAGCAGCACCCCAGGGGATCAGCCCCAGCATTTT. This codes for CASSTPGDQPQHF.

This chain links TRBV23-1 with TRBJ1-3; D ambiguous. TRBV23-1 is an ORF for which the function is uncertain. Trimming stripped 6 bases from V and 0 bases from J, with 18 bases between. This CDR3 region has 17 residues. CDR3: CASSRQPRSSSGNTIYF. CDR3 nucleotide sequence: TGCGCCAGCAGCCGACAACCCAGGTCCAGCTCTGGAAACACCATATATTTT.

This sequence joins TRBV4-1 and TRBJ1-1; 9 bases fit TRBD1. CDR1 MGHRA and CDR2 YSYEKL come from the germline V gene. The CDR3 is 15 amino acids. With 1 base clipped from V and 4 bases from J, the junction kept 4 bases outside the gene matches. Here the CDR3 reads CASSQGETGGTEAFF. The CDR3 region has the DNA TGCGCCAGCAGCCAAGGAGAGACAGGGGGCACTGAAGCTTTCTTT.

V usage is TRBV4-3 and J usage is TRBJ1-2; TRBD1 is a possible D gene (5 bases). V lost 1 base and J lost 7, with 22 bases in between. Germline V CDR1 and CDR2: LGHNA, YSLEER. The CDR3 length is 17 residues. The CDR3 region is CASSQVDRGSLPGGYTF. CDR3 bases: TGCGCCAGCAGCCAAGTAGATAGGGGCTCCTTACCGGGTGGCTACACCTTC.

This clone showed up just once. This chain joins TRBV5-4 and TRBJ2-1, with D perhaps TRBD2 (6 bases). CDR1 is SGHNT, CDR2 YYREEE, per germline (reference sequence). The CDR3 extends over 12 amino acids. Trimming removed 10 bases from V and 8 bases from J, with 16 bases in between. The DNA for the CDR3 is TGTGCCCTCAGCTGGCGGGGACATGAGCAGTTCTTC. This translates into CALSWRGHEQFF.

This clone was seen a handful of times. The gene calls are TRBV9 and TRBJ2-1; the D gene is possibly TRBD2 (6 bases). The germline V gene encodes CDR1 SGDLS and CDR2 YYNGEE. V gave up 3 bases and J gave up 9 bases, with 10 bases separating them. The CDR3 is 12 residues long. The CDR3 region has the DNA TGTGCCAGCAGCGGGGGGGATGGTGAGCAGTTCTTC. Encoded protein: CASSGGDGEQFF.

The chain recombines TRBV11-2 with TRBJ2-7; no clear D. Germline V CDR1 and CDR2: SGHAT, FQNNGV. CDR3 length: 11 residues. V shed 4 bases and J shed 2 bases, with 3 bases lying between them. DNA of the CDR3: TGTGCCAGCAGCTCCGCCTACGAGCAGTACTTC. Translated, it gives CASSSAYEQYF.

The CDR3 reads CASSGGLTFTDTQYF. In nucleotides, the CDR3 is TGTGCCAGCAGTGGCGGACTGACGTTCACAGATACGCAGTATTTT. This chain joins TRBV6-1 and TRBJ2-3; perhaps TRBD2 as D (5 bases). Germline CDR1 reads MNHNS; CDR2 reads SASEGT. The CDR3 consists of 15 residues. V lost 4 bases, J lost 2 bases, and 13 bases lay in between.

V and J are TRBV6-5 and TRBJ2-7; no firm D call. V was cut by 8 bases and J by 2 bases, with 13 bases left in between. This CDR3 has 13 amino acids. Germline values: CDR1 MNHEY, CDR2 SVGAGI. CDR3 sequence reads: CASHSPGPYEQYF. The CDR3 nucleotides read TGTGCCAGCCATAGTCCGGGCCCCTACGAGCAGTACTTC.

This chain links TRBV15 with TRBJ1-2, with D possibly TRBD1 on 6 matching bases. The CDR3 is 14 residues long. Germline V gene sequence: CDR1 LNHNV, CDR2 YYDKDF (reference sequence). V lost 8 bases and J lost 0, with 13 bases in between. The CDR3, as DNA: TGTGCCACCGCCTACGGGGGCCCTAACTATGGCTACACCTTC. Translation gives CATAYGGPNYGYTF.

CDR3 region: CASSGYRQDVAGNTIYF. The CDR3 region has the DNA TGTGCCAGCAGTGGGTACCGACAGGACGTCGCTGGAAACACCATATATTTT. This chain links TRBV6-1 with TRBJ1-3; D possibly corresponds to TRBD1 (6 bases). Per germline, CDR1 MNHNS and CDR2 SASEGT. This CDR3 contains 17 residues. The V and J ends lost 4 bases and 2 bases respectively, with 18 bases between them.

This clone came up once. The rearrangement uses TRBV7-9 and TRBJ1-2; 7 positions match TRBD1. The CDR3 covers 14 residues. The trim removed 2 bases at V and 4 bases at J, leaving 4 bases unmatched. Germline V gene data show CDR1 as SEHNR and CDR2 as FQNEAQ (reference sequence). CDR3 residues: CASSLLGQIYGYTF. CDR3 nucleotides: TGTGCCAGCAGCTTACTGGGACAGATCTATGGCTACACCTTC.

The chain joins TRBV27 to TRBJ1-4, with 9 bases matching TRBD1. The V and J ends lost 2 bases and 3 bases, in that order; junction bases with no gene match: 7. CDR1 and CDR2 from the germline V gene are MNHEY and SMNVEV (reference sequence). CDR3 length: 17 residues. DNA for the CDR3: TGTGCCAGCAGTTTACTAGGACAGGGGTGGCCTAATGAAAAACTGTTTTTT. This sequence encodes CASSLLGQGWPNEKLFF. The full variable domain, its missing parts supplied by reference TRBV27 and TRBJ1-4, is EAQVTQNPRYLITVTGKKLTVTCSQNMNHEYMSWYRQDPGLGLRQIYYSMNVEVTDKGDVPEGYKVSRKEKRNFPLILESPSPNQTSLYFCASSLLGQGWPNEKLFFGSGTQLSVL.

This chain connects TRBV29-1 to TRBJ2-1; 8 nucleotides line up with TRBD2. There are 15 residues in the CDR3. Per germline, CDR1 SQVTM and CDR2 ANQGSEA. The V gene end was trimmed by 2 bases and the J gene end by 5 bases; junction bases not matched to a gene: 8. CDR3 coding DNA: TGCAGCGTTGAAATTAGCGGGACTAGTCACAATGAGCAGTTCTTC. Translating it yields CSVEISGTSHNEQFF.

This sequence joins TRBV5-1 and TRBJ1-1; D call uncertain. Germline lookup yields CDR1 SGHRS and CDR2 YFSETQ. The CDR3 is made up of 13 amino acids. Trimming took off 0 bases at V and 5 bases at J, with 8 bases between the two ends. The DNA of the CDR3 is TGCGCCAGCAGCTTGGAGGTCGGGACTGAAGCTTTCTTT. Protein sequence: CASSLEVGTEAFF.

V usage is TRBV4-1 and J usage is TRBJ1-6; D call uncertain. Trimming cost V 0 bases and J 9 bases, with 6 bases left between them. The CDR3 contains 13 residues. Germline V gene sequence: CDR1 MGHRA, CDR2 YSYEKL. Written as DNA, the CDR3 is TGCGCCAGCAGCCAAGACGTCGTTTCACCCCTCCACTTT. Its translation is CASSQDVVSPLHF.

The chain's CDR3 is CASSLVGSYNSPLHF. The CDR3 DNA is TGCGCCAGCAGCTTGGTGGGTTCCTATAATTCACCCCTCCACTTT. The chain carries TRBV5-1 and TRBJ1-6; D unclear. The CDR3 extends over 15 amino acids. Trimming removed 0 bases from V and 1 base from J, with 5 bases in between. Germline V lookup: CDR1 SGHRS, CDR2 YFSETQ.

The chain links TRBV7-9 to TRBJ1-6, with 7 bases identical to TRBD1. Per germline, CDR1 SEHNR and CDR2 FQNEAQ (reference sequence). V lost 2 bases to trimming and J lost 7 bases; unmatched junction nucleotides: 5. The CDR3 loop spans 15 amino acids. CDR3 nucleotide sequence: TGTGCCAGCAGCTTAACTGCCAGGGGGAATTCACCCCTCCACTTT. Amino acids: CASSLTARGNSPLHF.

This sequence joins TRBV7-9 and TRBJ1-1, with D unclear. The CDR3 has 12 amino acids. Trimming took 1 base from V and 6 from J, leaving 6 bases between them. Germline V gives CDR1 SEHNR, CDR2 FQNEAQ (reference sequence). CDR3 nucleotide sequence: TGTGCCAGCAGCTTAGAGGAGCCTGAAGCTTTCTTT. It specifies CASSLEEPEAFF.

The rearrangement uses TRBV7-6 and TRBJ1-6; a possible D gene is TRBD1 (5 bases). Germline values: CDR1 SGHVS, CDR2 FNYEAQ. This CDR3 has 13 residues. V dropped 1 base and J dropped 10 bases, with 8 bases sitting between them. The CDR3 protein is CASSLEDTSPLHF. CDR3 DNA sequence: TGTGCCAGCAGCTTAGAGGACACCTCACCCCTCCACTTT.

V is TRBV5-4 and J is TRBJ1-1; the D gene is possibly TRBD1 (5 bases). The CDR3 totals 15 residues. CDR1 SGHNT and CDR2 YYREEE come from the germline V gene (reference sequence). Deletions cut 4 bases from V and 0 bases from J, with 13 bases between. The CDR3 DNA follows: TGTGCCAGCAGCGCTACCGGGACCCTGAACACTGAAGCTTTCTTT. Translation: CASSATGTLNTEAFF.

This chain joins TRBV28 and TRBJ1-6, with D perhaps TRBD1 (5 bases). Germline values: CDR1 MDHEN, CDR2 SYDVKM. Trimming removed 2 bases from V and 0 bases from J, with 5 bases in between. The CDR3 length is 15 residues. CDR3 in DNA: TGTGCCAGCAGTTTAGACAGCTCCTATAATTCACCCCTCCACTTT. Translation: CASSLDSSYNSPLHF.

The gene calls are TRBV15 and TRBJ2-2, with D unresolved. Germline lookup yields CDR1 LNHNV and CDR2 YYDKDF (reference sequence). V shed 5 bases and J shed 0 bases, with 10 bases lying between them. CDR3 size: 15 residues. The CDR3 DNA reads TGTGCCACCAGCCGCCAAGGGACGAACACCGGGGAGCTGTTTTTT. This sequence encodes CATSRQGTNTGELFF.